These T cell receptor beta chains were read from a single sample in a study of cytomegalovirus exposure and HLA in healthy donors. Clones were sequenced by immunoSEQ multiplex PCR, and TCRdb holds only the in-frame ones, with some missing. The repertoire has 160,000 or so clones, approximately 77% of them found once; the top ten carry about 4%. The sequenced sample was PBMCs. The source is a man aged 25-45 years in good health and CMV-seropositive. The CDR3 runs from the conserved cysteine through the conserved F or W. The D gene is left open where the match is weak. Expanded clones get a size class; other rows say once, few or many, or leave the size out.

CDR3nt: TGTGCCAGCACCAAAGGTCGCGGAGGACCCTACGAGCAGTACTTC
CDR3aa: CASTKGRGGPYEQYF
abundance: few
v_gene: TRBV7-9
d_gene: NA
j_gene: TRBJ2-7

CDR3nt: TGTGCCAGCAGTTATGGGCCGCGCACTGAAGCTTTCTTT
CDR3aa: CASSYGPRTEAFF
abundance: NA
v_gene: TRBV6-6
d_gene: NA
j_gene: TRBJ1-1

CDR3nt: TGTGCCAGTAGTCCAGGGGTGAGCAATCAGCCCCAGCATTTT
CDR3aa: CASSPGVSNQPQHF
abundance: few
v_gene: TRBV19
d_gene: NA
j_gene: TRBJ1-5

CDR3nt: TGTGCCAGCAGCTTAAGGGGAACTAATGAAAAACTGTTTTTT
CDR3aa: CASSLRGTNEKLFF
abundance: NA
v_gene: TRBV5-6
d_gene: NA
j_gene: TRBJ1-4

CDR3nt: TGTGCCAGCGCGAAGGGGGACAGCAGCTATGGCTACACCTTC
CDR3aa: CASAKGDSSYGYTF
abundance: NA
v_gene: TRBV18
d_gene: TRBD1
j_gene: TRBJ1-2

CDR3nt: TGTGCCAGCAGCGCCAGCGGGGCTAACAATGAGCAGTTCTTC
CDR3aa: CASSASGANNEQFF
abundance: once
v_gene: TRBV7-2
d_gene: TRBD2
j_gene: TRBJ2-1

CDR3nt: TGTGCCAGCAGCACTATTCGGTACGAGCAGTACTTC
CDR3aa: CASSTIRYEQYF
abundance: once
v_gene: TRBV6-6
d_gene: NA
j_gene: TRBJ2-7

CDR3nt: TGTGCCAGCAGTGCCCGGGACAACCAAGAGACCCAGTACTTC
CDR3aa: CASSARDNQETQYF
abundance: NA
v_gene: TRBV28
d_gene: NA
j_gene: TRBJ2-5

CDR3nt: TGTGCCAGCTCACTCCAGGGGGCTAGCAATCAGCCCCAGCATTTT
CDR3aa: CASSLQGASNQPQHF
abundance: few
v_gene: TRBV18
d_gene: TRBD1
j_gene: TRBJ1-5

CDR3nt: TGTGCCAGCAGTCAACTTACGGGGAATAATTCACCCCTCCACTTT
CDR3aa: CASSQLTGNNSPLHF
abundance: NA
v_gene: TRBV28
d_gene: NA
j_gene: TRBJ1-6

CDR3nt: TGTGCCAGTAGTTCCCAAGACATGAACACTGAAGCTTTCTTT
CDR3aa: CASSSQDMNTEAFF
abundance: once
v_gene: TRBV19
d_gene: NA
j_gene: TRBJ1-1

CDR3nt: TGTGCCAGCAGTTTCGACACAGGGAACACCATATATTTT
CDR3aa: CASSFDTGNTIYF
abundance: NA
v_gene: TRBV28
d_gene: NA
j_gene: TRBJ1-3

CDR3nt: TGTGCTAGTGCCATGGACAGGGTGAACACCGGGGAGCTGTTTTTT
CDR3aa: CASAMDRVNTGELFF
abundance: NA
v_gene: TRBV12-5
d_gene: TRBD1
j_gene: TRBJ2-2

CDR3nt: TGTGCCAGCAGCCCCCTAACGGGGGGCGGAACCGGGGAGCTGTTTTTT
CDR3aa: CASSPLTGGGTGELFF
abundance: NA
v_gene: TRBV9
d_gene: NA
j_gene: TRBJ2-2

CDR3nt: TGCGCCAGCAGCTTGGAGGCGGGGGCTGCTAGCCCCTACAATGAGCAGTTCTTC
CDR3aa: CASSLEAGAASPYNEQFF
abundance: NA
v_gene: TRBV5-1
d_gene: NA
j_gene: TRBJ2-1

CDR3nt: TGTGCCATCAGTGAGTCGAGGGCAGCTGAAGCTTTCTTT
CDR3aa: CAISESRAAEAFF
abundance: NA
v_gene: TRBV10-3
d_gene: NA
j_gene: TRBJ1-1

CDR3nt: TGCGCCAGCAGCTTGGACATCGACAGAGAGCAGTACTTC
CDR3aa: CASSLDIDREQYF
abundance: NA
v_gene: TRBV5-1
d_gene: NA
j_gene: TRBJ2-7

CDR3nt: TGTGCCAGCGGACCGACAGGGACAGATACGCAGTATTTT
CDR3aa: CASGPTGTDTQYF
abundance: NA
v_gene: TRBV6-1
d_gene: TRBD1
j_gene: TRBJ2-3

CDR3nt: TGTGCCAGCAGCTCCTGGGGCGGGGGTAACGAGCAGTACTTC
CDR3aa: CASSSWGGGNEQYF
abundance: few
v_gene: TRBV7-2
d_gene: TRBD2
j_gene: TRBJ2-7

CDR3nt: TGTGCCAGCCTCCGAGCGGGGAAGAACACTGAAGCTTTCTTT
CDR3aa: CASLRAGKNTEAFF
abundance: NA
v_gene: TRBV27
d_gene: NA
j_gene: TRBJ1-1

CDR3nt: TGCGCCAGCAGCCAAGAGGGTCGACAGGGGAATGAAGCTTTCTTT
CDR3aa: CASSQEGRQGNEAFF
abundance: NA
v_gene: TRBV4-1
d_gene: TRBD1
j_gene: TRBJ1-1

CDR3nt: TGTTCCAGCAGCTTAGGGGGCCGGGAGCTGTTTTTT
CDR3aa: CSSSLGGRELFF
abundance: NA
v_gene: TRBV7-9
d_gene: TRBD1
j_gene: TRBJ2-2

CDR3nt: TGTGCCAGCAGCTTAGACGGCACCATATATTTT
CDR3aa: CASSLDGTIYF
abundance: NA
v_gene: TRBV7-2
d_gene: NA
j_gene: TRBJ1-3

CDR3nt: TGTGCCAGCAGCGGGGGGACAGGAGGGGTCTACGAGCAGTACTTC
CDR3aa: CASSGGTGGVYEQYF
abundance: NA
v_gene: TRBV9
d_gene: TRBD1
j_gene: TRBJ2-7

CDR3nt: TGTGCCTGGAGTGTTGGAAGATCGTTCGGGACAGGGGATCTTTCACCCCTCCACTTT
CDR3aa: CAWSVGRSFGTGDLSPLHF
abundance: NA
v_gene: TRBV30
d_gene: TRBD1
j_gene: TRBJ1-6

CDR3nt: TGTGCCAGCAGGCGAACGATACAGGGCGCAGATACGCAGTATTTT
CDR3aa: CASRRTIQGADTQYF
abundance: NA
v_gene: TRBV6-5
d_gene: NA
j_gene: TRBJ2-3

CDR3nt: TGTGCCAGCAGCTTCCCCGATCAGCCCCAGCATTTT
CDR3aa: CASSFPDQPQHF
abundance: few
v_gene: TRBV7-9
d_gene: NA
j_gene: TRBJ1-5

CDR3nt: TGCGCCAGCAGCCCCGGCCCCGGGGACGAGCAGTACTTC
CDR3aa: CASSPGPGDEQYF
abundance: once
v_gene: TRBV4-1
d_gene: NA
j_gene: TRBJ2-7

CDR3nt: TGTGCCAGCAGCCCGCCGGGTCCCAAAAACATTCAGTACTTC
CDR3aa: CASSPPGPKNIQYF
abundance: NA
v_gene: TRBV5-6
d_gene: NA
j_gene: TRBJ2-4

CDR3nt: TGTGCCAGCAGCCGAGGCGGGTCCCTCTCCTACGAGCAGTACTTC
CDR3aa: CASSRGGSLSYEQYF
abundance: NA
v_gene: TRBV9
d_gene: NA
j_gene: TRBJ2-7

CDR3nt: TGCGCCAGCAGCCTATTGGAGGGAGTCGGGATAGGCACTGAAGCTTTCTTT
CDR3aa: CASSLLEGVGIGTEAFF
abundance: few
v_gene: TRBV4-1
d_gene: NA
j_gene: TRBJ1-1

CDR3nt: TGTGCCAGCAGCTTCTTAGTGGGGGCCGCAGATACGCAGTATTTT
CDR3aa: CASSFLVGAADTQYF
abundance: NA
v_gene: TRBV7-3
d_gene: NA
j_gene: TRBJ2-3

CDR3nt: TGTGCCTGGAGGCTAGCGTCGGAGACCCAGTACTTC
CDR3aa: CAWRLASETQYF
abundance: NA
v_gene: TRBV30
d_gene: NA
j_gene: TRBJ2-5

CDR3nt: TGTGCCAGCAGACAAGGACAGCCTGAAGCTTTCTTT
CDR3aa: CASRQGQPEAFF
abundance: NA
v_gene: TRBV6-6
d_gene: NA
j_gene: TRBJ1-1

CDR3nt: TGCGCCAGCAGCTGGGCAGGGAATTCCCACGAGCAGTACTTC
CDR3aa: CASSWAGNSHEQYF
abundance: NA
v_gene: TRBV5-1
d_gene: NA
j_gene: TRBJ2-7

CDR3nt: TGCAGCGTTCTCTCCCGCAGTGAAGCTTTCTTT
CDR3aa: CSVLSRSEAFF
abundance: NA
v_gene: TRBV29-1
d_gene: NA
j_gene: TRBJ1-1

CDR3nt: TGTGCCAGCAGTTCTCGACAGATTAACTACGAGCAGTACTTC
CDR3aa: CASSSRQINYEQYF
abundance: once
v_gene: TRBV28
d_gene: NA
j_gene: TRBJ2-7

CDR3nt: TGTGCCAGCAGTCCCCCGGGACTAGCCCGTGGGCAGTACTTC
CDR3aa: CASSPPGLARGQYF
abundance: NA
v_gene: TRBV25-1
d_gene: TRBD2
j_gene: TRBJ2-7

CDR3nt: TGTGCCAGCAGCAGCCACAGGGGGAACACTGAAGCTTTCTTT
CDR3aa: CASSSHRGNTEAFF
abundance: few
v_gene: TRBV6-4
d_gene: TRBD1
j_gene: TRBJ1-1

CDR3nt: TGCGCCAGCAGCTTGAATCCCCGGGGGGGCGTTGATGAGACCCAGTACTTC
CDR3aa: CASSLNPRGGVDETQYF
abundance: NA
v_gene: TRBV5-1
d_gene: TRBD2
j_gene: TRBJ2-5

CDR3nt: TGTGCCAGCAGCCGGGACTTATCAGATACGCAGTATTTT
CDR3aa: CASSRDLSDTQYF
abundance: few
v_gene: TRBV5-4
d_gene: NA
j_gene: TRBJ2-3

CDR3nt: TGTGCCAGCAGTTTGTTCAGAAGCTCCCAGGGGTACTTC
CDR3aa: CASSLFRSSQGYF
abundance: NA
v_gene: TRBV28
d_gene: NA
j_gene: TRBJ2-7

CDR3nt: TGCAGCGTTGATCAAAGACAGGGGGAAGATACGCAGTATTTT
CDR3aa: CSVDQRQGEDTQYF
abundance: NA
v_gene: TRBV29-1
d_gene: TRBD1
j_gene: TRBJ2-3

CDR3nt: TGCAGCGTTGAGGGTAGGGGGACCCTCGAGCAGTACTTC
CDR3aa: CSVEGRGTLEQYF
abundance: few
v_gene: TRBV29-1
d_gene: NA
j_gene: TRBJ2-7

CDR3nt: TGTGCCAGCTCACCGCAACAGGGGGCAACGGCTAATGAAAAACTGTTTTTT
CDR3aa: CASSPQQGATANEKLFF
abundance: NA
v_gene: TRBV18
d_gene: TRBD1
j_gene: TRBJ1-4

CDR3nt: TGCGCCAGCAGCCAAGAGGACAGGGAGGCGGCTGGCTACACCTTC
CDR3aa: CASSQEDREAAGYTF
abundance: NA
v_gene: TRBV4-3
d_gene: TRBD1
j_gene: TRBJ1-2